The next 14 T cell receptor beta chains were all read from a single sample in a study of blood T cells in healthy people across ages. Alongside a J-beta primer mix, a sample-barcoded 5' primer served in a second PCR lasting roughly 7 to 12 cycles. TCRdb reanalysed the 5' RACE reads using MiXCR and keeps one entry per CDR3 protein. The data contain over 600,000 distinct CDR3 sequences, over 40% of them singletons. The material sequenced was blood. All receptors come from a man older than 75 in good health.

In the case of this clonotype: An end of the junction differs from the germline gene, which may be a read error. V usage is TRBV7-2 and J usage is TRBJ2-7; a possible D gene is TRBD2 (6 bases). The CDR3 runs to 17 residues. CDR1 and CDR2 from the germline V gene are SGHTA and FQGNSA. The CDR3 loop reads CASSLASLGGQLYEQYF. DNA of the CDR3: TGTGCCAGCAGTTTAGCCTCCTTAGGAGGGCAACTCTACGAGCAGTACTTC.

CDR3 protein: CSTRGRDVVGGYTF. The CDR3 DNA follows: TGCAGCACCCGGGGTCGGGACGTCGTGGGTGGCTACACCTTC. The chain carries TRBV29-1 and TRBJ1-2; a possible D gene is TRBD1 (5 bases). V was trimmed by 8 bases and J by 7 bases, leaving 23 bases between them. Germline loops: CDR1 SQVTM, CDR2 ANQGSEA. CDR3 length equals 14 residues.

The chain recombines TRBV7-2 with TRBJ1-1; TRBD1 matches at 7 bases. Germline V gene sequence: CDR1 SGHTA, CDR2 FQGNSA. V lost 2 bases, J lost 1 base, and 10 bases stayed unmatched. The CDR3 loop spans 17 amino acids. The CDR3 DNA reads TGTGCCAGCAGCTTAAGGCCAGGGGGTGTCGGGAACACTGAAGCTTTCTTT. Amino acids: CASSLRPGGVGNTEAFF.

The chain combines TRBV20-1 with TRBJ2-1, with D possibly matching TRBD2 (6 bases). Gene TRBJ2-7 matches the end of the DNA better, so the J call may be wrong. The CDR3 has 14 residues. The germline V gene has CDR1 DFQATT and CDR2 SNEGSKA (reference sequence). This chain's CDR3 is CSARVGGKSYEQYF. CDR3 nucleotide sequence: TGCAGTGCTAGGGTGGGGGGAAAGAGCTACGAGCAGTACTTC.

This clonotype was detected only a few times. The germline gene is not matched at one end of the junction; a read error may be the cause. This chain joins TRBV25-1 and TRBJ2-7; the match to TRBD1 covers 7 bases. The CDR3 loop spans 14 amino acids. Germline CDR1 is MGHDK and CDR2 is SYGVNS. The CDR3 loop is CASSETGFSFEQYF. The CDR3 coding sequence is TGTGCCAGCAGTGAGACAGGGTTCTCCTTCGAGCAGTACTTC.

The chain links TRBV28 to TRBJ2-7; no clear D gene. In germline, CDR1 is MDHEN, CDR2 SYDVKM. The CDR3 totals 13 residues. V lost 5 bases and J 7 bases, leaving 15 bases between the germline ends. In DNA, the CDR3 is TGTGCCAGCAGTGTCAACAAGGCGCGGGAGCAGTACTTC. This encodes CASSVNKAREQYF.

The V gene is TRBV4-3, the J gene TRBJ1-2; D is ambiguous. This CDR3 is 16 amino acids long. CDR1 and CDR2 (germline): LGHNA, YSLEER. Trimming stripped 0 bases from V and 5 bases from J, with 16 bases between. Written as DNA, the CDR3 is TGCGCCAGCAGCCAAGAAGGGCACTCGGGGTTATATGGCTACACCTTC. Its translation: CASSQEGHSGLYGYTF.

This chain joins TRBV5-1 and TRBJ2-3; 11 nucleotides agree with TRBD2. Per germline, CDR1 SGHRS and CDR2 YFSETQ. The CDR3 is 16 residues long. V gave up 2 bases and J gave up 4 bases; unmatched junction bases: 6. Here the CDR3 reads CASSFGTSGRPDTQYF. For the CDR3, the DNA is TGCGCCAGCAGCTTTGGAACTAGCGGGAGACCAGATACGCAGTATTTT.

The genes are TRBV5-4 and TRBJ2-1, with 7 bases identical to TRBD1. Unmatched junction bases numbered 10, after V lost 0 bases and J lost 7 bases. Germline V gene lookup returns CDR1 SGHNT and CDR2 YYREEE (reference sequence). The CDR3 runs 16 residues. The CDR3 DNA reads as TGTGCCAGCAGCTTGGGACAGGGAGAAAGTGGGAATGAGCAGTTCTTC. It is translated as CASSLGQGESGNEQFF. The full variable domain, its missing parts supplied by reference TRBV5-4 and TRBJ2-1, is ETGVTQSPTHLIKTRGQQVTLRCSSQSGHNTVSWYQQALGQGPQFIFQYYREEENGRGNFPPRFSGLQFPNYSSELNVNALELDDSALYLCASSLGQGESGNEQFFGPGTRLTVL.

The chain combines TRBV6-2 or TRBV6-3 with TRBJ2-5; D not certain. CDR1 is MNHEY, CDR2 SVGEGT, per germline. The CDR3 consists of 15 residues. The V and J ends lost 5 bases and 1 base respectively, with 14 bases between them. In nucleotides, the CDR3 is TGTGCCAGCAGTCCCATTGGGATCTTCCAAGAGACCCAGTACTTC. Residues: CASSPIGIFQETQYF.

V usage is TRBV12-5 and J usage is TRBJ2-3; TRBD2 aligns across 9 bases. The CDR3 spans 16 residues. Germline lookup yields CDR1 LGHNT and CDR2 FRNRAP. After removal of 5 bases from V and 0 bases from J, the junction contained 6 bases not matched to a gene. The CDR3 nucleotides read TGTGCTAGTGGTCCCCGACTAGCGGTGAGCACAGATACGCAGTATTTT. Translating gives CASGPRLAVSTDTQYF.

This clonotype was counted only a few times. Written as DNA, the CDR3 is TGTGCCAGCAGTCCGTCCCCCGGGCCAAGAGGTTTGGGGACCCAGTACTTC. This sequence encodes CASSPSPGPRGLGTQYF. The rearrangement links TRBV27 to TRBJ2-5, with no clear D. The V gene lost 5 bases and the J gene lost 7 bases, with 26 bases spanning the gap. CDR1 and CDR2 (germline): MNHEY, SMNVEV (reference sequence). This CDR3 spans 17 amino acids.

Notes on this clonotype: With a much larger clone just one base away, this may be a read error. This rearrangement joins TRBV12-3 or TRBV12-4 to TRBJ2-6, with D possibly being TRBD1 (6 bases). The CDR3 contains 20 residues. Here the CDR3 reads CASSFSSYRALLSGTNVLTF. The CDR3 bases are TGTGCCAGCAGTTTCTCCAGTTACAGGGCACTCCTCTCTGGGACCAACGTCCTGACTTTC.

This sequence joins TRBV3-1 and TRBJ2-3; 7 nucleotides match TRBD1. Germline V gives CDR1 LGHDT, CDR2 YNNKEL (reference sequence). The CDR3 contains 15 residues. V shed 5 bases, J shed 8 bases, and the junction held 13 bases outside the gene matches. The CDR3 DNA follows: TGTGCCAGCAGCACGACTGATCAAGGGGGCAGTACGCAGTATTTT. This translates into CASSTTDQGGSTQYF.